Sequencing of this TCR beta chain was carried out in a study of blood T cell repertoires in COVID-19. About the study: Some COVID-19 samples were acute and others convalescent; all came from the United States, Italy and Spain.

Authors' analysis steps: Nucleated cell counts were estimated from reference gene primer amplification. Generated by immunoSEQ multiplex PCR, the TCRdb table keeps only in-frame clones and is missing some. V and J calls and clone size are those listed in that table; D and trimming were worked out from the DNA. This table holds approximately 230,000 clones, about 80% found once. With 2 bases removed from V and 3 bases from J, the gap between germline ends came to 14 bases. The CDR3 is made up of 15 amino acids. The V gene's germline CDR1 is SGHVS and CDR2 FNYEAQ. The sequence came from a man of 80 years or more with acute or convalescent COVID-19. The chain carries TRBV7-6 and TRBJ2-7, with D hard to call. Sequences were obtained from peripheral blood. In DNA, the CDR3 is TGTGCCAGCAGCTTAAATCCAGGCCCCCTCTACGAGCAGTACTTC. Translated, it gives CASSLNPGPLYEQYF.